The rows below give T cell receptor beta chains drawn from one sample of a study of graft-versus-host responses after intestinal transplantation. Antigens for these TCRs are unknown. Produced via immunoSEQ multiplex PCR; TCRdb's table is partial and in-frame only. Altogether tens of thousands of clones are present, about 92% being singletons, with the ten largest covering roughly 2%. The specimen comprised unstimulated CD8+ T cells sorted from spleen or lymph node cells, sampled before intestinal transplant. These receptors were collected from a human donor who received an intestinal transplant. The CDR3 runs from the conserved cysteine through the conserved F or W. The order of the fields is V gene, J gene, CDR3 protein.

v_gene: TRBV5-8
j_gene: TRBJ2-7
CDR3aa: CASSLLSIFYEQYF

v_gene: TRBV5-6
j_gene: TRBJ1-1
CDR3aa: CASRLGPTHFRNTEAFF

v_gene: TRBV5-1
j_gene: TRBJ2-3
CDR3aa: CASSLGSSDTDTQYF

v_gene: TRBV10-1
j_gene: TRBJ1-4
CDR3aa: CASSPGGPNEKLFF

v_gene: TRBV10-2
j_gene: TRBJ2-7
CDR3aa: CASSGDSSYEQYF

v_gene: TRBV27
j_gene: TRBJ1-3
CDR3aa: CASSPTDPGNTIYF

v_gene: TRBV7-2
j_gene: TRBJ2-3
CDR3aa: CASSLLAGLTDTQYF

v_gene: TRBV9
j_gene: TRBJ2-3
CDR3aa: CASSVDGESTDTQYF

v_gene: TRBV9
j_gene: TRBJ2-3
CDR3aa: CASSPAGLSTDTQYF

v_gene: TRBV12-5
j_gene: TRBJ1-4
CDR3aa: CASAGTGATNEKLFF

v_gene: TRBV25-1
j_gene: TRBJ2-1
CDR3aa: CASSSDKSGGALGYEQFF

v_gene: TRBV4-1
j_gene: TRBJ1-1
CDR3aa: CASSLQGSSEAFF

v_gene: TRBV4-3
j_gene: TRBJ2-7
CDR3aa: CASSQASGDVEEQYF

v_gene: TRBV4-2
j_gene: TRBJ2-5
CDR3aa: CASSQEREGGETQYF

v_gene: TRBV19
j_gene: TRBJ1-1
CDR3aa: CASSIRPGTGSNTEAFF

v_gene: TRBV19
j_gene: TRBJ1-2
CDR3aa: CASSQPGQVFGRRNGYTF

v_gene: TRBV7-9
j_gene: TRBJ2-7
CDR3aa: CASSVQTYEQYF

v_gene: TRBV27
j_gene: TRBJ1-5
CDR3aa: CASSLGQGNQPQHF

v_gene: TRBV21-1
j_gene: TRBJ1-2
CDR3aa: CASSKEQYYGYTF

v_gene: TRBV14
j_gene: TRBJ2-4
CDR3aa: CASSQSRAKNIQYF

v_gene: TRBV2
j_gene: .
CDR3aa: CASRPRDRGSEQYF

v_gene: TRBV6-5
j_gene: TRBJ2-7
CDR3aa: CASSSTDSYNGQYF

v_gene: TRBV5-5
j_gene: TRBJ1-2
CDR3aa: CASSSRVGGYTF

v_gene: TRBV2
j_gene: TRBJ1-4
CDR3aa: CASSEAGYNEKLFF

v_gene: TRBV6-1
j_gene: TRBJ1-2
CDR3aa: CATHSREISNYGYTF

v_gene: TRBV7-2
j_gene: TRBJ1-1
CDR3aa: CASSWDRWNTEAFF

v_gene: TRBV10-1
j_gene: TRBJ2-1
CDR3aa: CASSEGGSYNEQFF

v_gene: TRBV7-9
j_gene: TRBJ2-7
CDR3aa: CASSSATPTPSYEQYF

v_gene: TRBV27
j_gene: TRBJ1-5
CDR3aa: CAAWTGGNQPQHF

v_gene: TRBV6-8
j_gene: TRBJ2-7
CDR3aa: CASRPVWGGDEQYF